The 6 T cell receptor beta chains given below trace back to one sample, sequenced in a study of T cell changes during pregnancy in multiple sclerosis. Only in-frame clones appear in the TCRdb table, and some are missing; sequencing was by immunoSEQ multiplex PCR. This table holds 20,000 to 25,000 clones, about 88% found once. Sequenced material: CD4+ T cells from peripheral blood mononuclear cells, taken in the first trimester of pregnancy. These receptor sequences come from a female donor in good health, enrolled as a control in a pregnancy study.

J is TRBJ1-1 and V is TRBV29-1; no definite D call. The germline V gene encodes CDR1 SQVTM and CDR2 ANQGSEA. V gave up 7 bases and J gave up 1 base, with 4 bases separating them. CDR3 length: 10 amino acids. The CDR3 sequence: CSGANTEAFF. The CDR3 DNA is TGCAGCGGGGCGAACACTGAAGCTTTCTTT.

The chain combines TRBV7-2 with TRBJ2-1, with 14 bases fitting TRBD2. CDR3 length: 16 residues. With V trimmed by 3 bases and J by 6 bases, 4 bases remained unmatched. The germline V gene has CDR1 SGHTA and CDR2 FQGNSA. CDR3: CASSFPGLAGVNEQFF. DNA for the CDR3: TGTGCCAGCAGCTTCCCGGGACTAGCGGGGGTCAATGAGCAGTTCTTC.

The chain links TRBV21-1 to TRBJ1-2; the DNA was not used to check the table's D call, TRBD1. TRBV21-1 is tagged as a pseudogene. This CDR3 has 14 amino acids. CDR3 coding DNA: TGTGCCAGCAGCAAAGACAGGGGGTGCTATGGCTACACCTTC. As protein: CASSKDRGCYGYTF.

This clone has a handful of counts. V usage is TRBV10-3 and J usage is TRBJ2-7; D is perhaps TRBD2 (6 bases). The germline V gene has CDR1 ENHRY and CDR2 SYGVKD. Between the trimmed V and J ends, which lost 6 bases and 3 bases, there was a span of 9 bases. CDR3 length: 12 residues. The CDR3 loop is CAISQGGYEQYF. In nucleotides, the CDR3 is TGTGCCATCAGCCAGGGAGGCTACGAGCAGTACTTC.

V usage is TRBV11-2 and J usage is TRBJ2-6; 7 bases fit TRBD1. This CDR3 has 19 residues. Germline loops: CDR1 SGHAT, CDR2 FQNNGV. The ends lost 5 bases at V and 0 bases at J; junction bases unmatched: 13. CDR3 in amino acids: CASSDWRQGKGSGANVLTF. The CDR3 DNA sequence: TGTGCCAGCAGCGATTGGAGACAGGGCAAGGGCTCTGGGGCCAACGTCCTGACTTTC.

This sequence joins TRBV28 and TRBJ2-1; TRBD2 aligns across 8 bases. This CDR3 is built from 18 residues. Germline loops: CDR1 MDHEN, CDR2 SYDVKM. With V trimmed by 7 bases and J by 1 base, 15 bases remained unmatched. The DNA of the CDR3 is TGTGCCAGCACCCGAAGGTTTGCGGGGGGAGGGTCCTACAATGAGCAGTTCTTC. Residues: CASTRRFAGGGSYNEQFF. Supplemented by reference TRBV28 and TRBJ2-1, the full variable domain reads DVKVTQSSRYLVKRTGEKVFLECVQDMDHENMFWYRQDPGLGLRLIYFSYDVKMKEKGDIPEGYSVSREKKERFSLILESASTNQTSMYLCASTRRFAGGGSYNEQFFGPGTRLTVL.